This TCR beta chain was sequenced during a study of blood T cell repertoires in COVID-19. Background on the study: COVID-19 samples collected from the United States, Italy and Spain covered acute and convalescent phases. T cells, B-cell-depleted T cells, or PBMCs provided the cDNA or gDNA that served as material.

Here immunoSEQ multiplex PCR was the method, and the copy in TCRdb shows in-frame clones only, minus some. This sample has 250,000 to 350,000 clones, with 80% to 95% found just once. A Seattle source enrolled patients during active infection and followed them longitudinally. V was clipped by 6 bases and J by 2 bases, with 11 bases between them. CDR3 size: 14 residues. Germline values: CDR1 MDHEN, CDR2 SYDVKM. The chain has TRBV28 and TRBJ2-1; no clear D. Sequencing used peripheral blood. The receptor was isolated from a woman between 25 and 40 years old with COVID-19, enrolled during active disease. CDR3 sequence: CASRIQFAYNEQFF. In nucleotides, the CDR3 is TGTGCCAGCAGAATCCAGTTTGCCTACAATGAGCAGTTCTTC.